The 16 T cell receptor beta chains given below trace back to one sample, sequenced in a study of T cells after yellow fever vaccination. TCRdb fed the 5' RACE reads into MiXCR, producing one record per CDR3 protein. Here the sample spans around 600,000 distinct CDR3 sequences, 12% being singletons. Sequencing used PBMCs, obtained on the day of the yellow fever booster vaccination. Receptor source: a man aged 25 to 40 who received the YFV17D yellow fever vaccine.

The rearrangement uses TRBV7-2 and TRBJ2-3; TRBD1 matches at 7 bases. This CDR3 contains 22 residues. V lost 3 bases to trimming and J lost 3 bases; unmatched junction nucleotides: 27. Germline CDR1 and CDR2: SGHTA and FQGNSA. The CDR3 DNA is TGTGCCAGCAGCTTTGGGCCGAGAAGGTTCGGCGGCCAGGGGGTAGGGACAGATACGCAGTATTTT. Its translation is CASSFGPRRFGGQGVGTDTQYF.

The table lists this clonotype with a few counts. The V and J genes are TRBV5-1 and TRBJ2-3, with D possibly being TRBD2 (5 bases). Germline V gene data show CDR1 as SGHRS and CDR2 as YFSETQ. V lost 5 bases and J lost 4, with 14 bases in between. The length of the CDR3 is 14 residues. The CDR3 protein is CASRPLASADTQYF. As DNA, the CDR3 is TGCGCCAGCAGACCCCTAGCCTCGGCAGATACGCAGTATTTT. Full variable domain (missing parts from reference TRBV5-1 and TRBJ2-3): KAGVTQTPRYLIKTRGQQVTLSCSPISGHRSVSWYQQTPGQGLQFLFEYFSETQRNKGNFPGRFSGRQFSNSRSEMNVSTLELGDSALYLCASRPLASADTQYFGPGTRLTVL.

The table lists this clonotype with a few counts. The chain joins TRBV3-1 to TRBJ2-5, with D hard to call. V dropped 1 base and J dropped 2 bases, with 8 bases sitting between them. CDR1 and CDR2 (germline): LGHDT, YNNKEL (reference sequence). The CDR3 is made up of 14 amino acids. CDR3 DNA sequence: TGTGCCAGCAGCCAAGGTTTAGTTCAAGAGACCCAGTACTTC. This encodes CASSQGLVQETQYF.

V usage is TRBV20-1 and J usage is TRBJ2-4; 7 nucleotides align to TRBD2. Germline CDR1 reads DFQATT; CDR2 reads SNEGSKA (reference sequence). This CDR3 region has 15 residues. Trimming took 0 bases from V and 8 from J; bases not matched to a gene: 10. CDR3 in DNA: TGCAGTGCTAGAGATGCCGGGAGCGGGGCGGACATTCAGTACTTC. Protein product: CSARDAGSGADIQYF.

For this clonotype: A junction boundary mismatches the germline segment, possibly from a read error. V gene TRBV6-1 combines with J gene TRBJ2-3; D is ambiguous. CDR3 length: 13 residues. The V gene's germline CDR1 is MNHNS and CDR2 SASEGT. Here the CDR3 DNA reads TGTGCCAGCAGCGAAGTGTCGGCAGATACGCAGTATTTT. It translates to CASSEVSADTQYF.

Note on this clonotype: A much larger clone is a single base away; this may be a read error. This sequence joins TRBV20-1 and TRBJ2-7; possible D gene TRBD2, 6 bases. The CDR3 consists of 13 residues. CDR1 is DFQATT, CDR2 SNEGSKA, per germline (reference sequence). CDR3 region: CITKRGGTGEQYF. CDR3 nucleotides: TGCATTACCAAGAGGGGCGGGACGGGCGAGCAGTACTTC.

The chain employs TRBV7-2 and TRBJ2-1; 13 bases align to TRBD2. V lost 6 bases to trimming and J lost 5 bases; unmatched junction nucleotides: 7. This CDR3 is 16 amino acids long. Germline-derived CDR1 and CDR2 are SGHTA and FQGNSA. CDR3 amino acids: CASRPSGTSGNNEQFF. DNA of the CDR3: TGTGCCAGCAGGCCTTCCGGGACTAGCGGGAACAATGAGCAGTTCTTC. Using reference TRBV7-2 and TRBJ2-1 for the parts outside the CDR3, the full variable domain is GAGVSQSPSNKVTEKGKDVELRCDPISGHTALYWYRQSLGQGLEFLIYFQGNSAPDKSGLPSDRFSAERTGGSVSTLTIQRTQQEDSAVYLCASRPSGTSGNNEQFFGPGTRLTVL.

V gene TRBV5-1 combines with J gene TRBJ1-6, with D hard to call. This CDR3 has 14 amino acids. V was shortened by 0 bases and J by 7 bases, with 8 bases between the two germline ends. Germline V lookup: CDR1 SGHRS, CDR2 YFSETQ. The CDR3 region is CASSLDRINSPLHF. The CDR3 coding sequence is TGCGCCAGCAGCTTGGATCGGATCAATTCACCCCTCCACTTT.

This clonotype turned up a few times. The CDR3 sequence: CASSINGIGTDTQYF. Here the CDR3 DNA reads TGTGCCAGTAGTATAAACGGGATAGGTACAGATACGCAGTATTTT. The chain couples TRBV19 to TRBJ2-3; tentative D call: TRBD2 (5 bases). Germline-derived CDR1 and CDR2 are LNHDA and SQIVND (reference sequence). V dropped 2 bases and J dropped 3 bases, with 12 bases sitting between them. The length of the CDR3 is 15 residues.

This sequence joins TRBV12-3 or TRBV12-4 and TRBJ2-7; tentatively, D is TRBD1 or TRBD2 (5 bases each). V lost 6 bases and J lost 2, with 17 bases in between. The CDR3 is made up of 15 amino acids. The CDR3 sequence is CASSQSWGKPYEQYF. The CDR3 DNA sequence: TGTGCCAGCAGCCAGTCATGGGGGAAACCCTACGAGCAGTACTTC.

This clonotype has more than one count but fewer than ten. The rearrangement links TRBV18 to TRBJ2-1; D is uncertain. The CDR3 is made up of 12 amino acids. Between the trimmed V and J ends, which lost 0 bases and 7 bases, there was a span of 4 bases. The germline gives CDR1 KGHSH, CDR2 LQKENI. CDR3: CASSPPMNEQFF. The CDR3, as DNA: TGTGCCAGCTCACCACCGATGAATGAGCAGTTCTTC.

This clonotype was found many times. The V call is TRBV18, the J call TRBJ2-5; D uncertain. The CDR3 is made up of 12 amino acids. The ends were cut back, 9 bases at V and 4 bases at J, with 12 bases in the middle. The germline CDR1 and CDR2 sequences are KGHSH and LQKENI. CDR3 sequence (DNA): TGTGCCAGTTCCCAGAGCCTAGAGACCCAGTACTTC. Translated, it gives CASSQSLETQYF.

This clonotype was detected a few times. The chain uses TRBV2 and TRBJ2-7, with D hard to call. This CDR3 is built from 14 residues. Deletions cut 6 bases from V and 5 bases from J, with 17 bases between. Germline CDR1 and CDR2: SNHLY and FYNNEI. CDR3 nucleotide sequence: TGTGCCAGCAGCCCCCACAGCCGATTGGACGAGCAGTACTTC. Protein product: CASSPHSRLDEQYF. Full variable domain (remainder filled in from reference TRBV2 and TRBJ2-7): EPEVTQTPSHQVTQMGQEVILRCVPISNHLYFYWYRQILGQKVEFLVSFYNNEISEKSEIFDDQFSVERPDGSNFTLKIRSTKLEDSAMYFCASSPHSRLDEQYFGPGTRLTVT.

This clonotype has a handful of counts. The chain combines TRBV10-1 with TRBJ2-7; TRBD1 matches 7 bases. The ends lost 4 bases at V and 7 bases at J; junction bases unmatched: 10. The CDR3 totals 14 residues. The V gene's germline CDR1 is WNHNN and CDR2 SYGVQD (reference sequence). The CDR3 is CASSAGTVLGEQYF. CDR3 DNA sequence: TGCGCCAGCAGTGCCGGGACAGTCCTGGGGGAGCAGTACTTC.

As concerns this clonotype: The junction departs from the called germline gene at one end, perhaps through a read error. This chain joins TRBV19 and TRBJ2-1; D may match TRBD1 or TRBD2 (6 bases each). The CDR3 length is 17 residues. The germline CDR1 and CDR2 sequences are LNHDA and SQIVND (reference sequence). The CDR3 here is CASCIDGGTGTYNEQFF. The CDR3 DNA reads TGTGCCAGTTGTATAGACGGGGGCACAGGAACCTACAATGAGCAGTTCTTC.

The V and J genes are TRBV15 and TRBJ2-5, with D possibly being TRBD2 (5 bases). Between the trimmed V and J ends, which lost 0 bases and 3 bases, there was a span of 11 bases. Germline loops: CDR1 LNHNV, CDR2 YYDKDF (reference sequence). This CDR3 is 15 amino acids long. DNA for the CDR3: TGTGCCACCAGCAGAGATGGGAGCGAAGAAGAGACCCAGTACTTC. Translating it yields CATSRDGSEEETQYF.